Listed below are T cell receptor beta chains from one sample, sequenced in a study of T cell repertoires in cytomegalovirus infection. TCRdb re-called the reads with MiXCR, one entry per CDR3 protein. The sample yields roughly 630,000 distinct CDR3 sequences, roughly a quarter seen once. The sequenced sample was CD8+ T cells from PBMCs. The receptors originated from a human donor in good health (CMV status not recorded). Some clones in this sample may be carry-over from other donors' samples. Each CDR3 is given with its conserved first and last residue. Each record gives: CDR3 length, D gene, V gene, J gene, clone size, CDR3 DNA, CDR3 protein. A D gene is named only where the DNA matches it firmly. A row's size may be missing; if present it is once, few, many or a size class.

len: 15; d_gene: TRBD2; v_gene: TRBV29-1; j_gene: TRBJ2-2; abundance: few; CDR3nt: TGCAGCGTTGAAGAACTAGCGAGAAACACCGGGGAGCTGTTTTTT; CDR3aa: CSVEELARNTGELFF
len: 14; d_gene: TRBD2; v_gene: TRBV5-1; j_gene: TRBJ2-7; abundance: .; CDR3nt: TGCGCCAGCAGCTGGAGCGGGGGGTACGACGAGCAGTACTTC; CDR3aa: CASSWSGGYDEQYF
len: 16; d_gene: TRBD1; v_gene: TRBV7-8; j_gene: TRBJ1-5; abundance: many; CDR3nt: TGTGCCAGCAGCTTAGAACGACAGGGCAGCAATCAGCCCCAGCATTTT; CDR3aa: CASSLERQGSNQPQHF
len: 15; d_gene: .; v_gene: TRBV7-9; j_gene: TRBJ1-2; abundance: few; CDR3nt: TGTGCCAGCAGCCCAGGACCGGTTCGGGGGTATGGCTACACCTTC; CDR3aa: CASSPGPVRGYGYTF
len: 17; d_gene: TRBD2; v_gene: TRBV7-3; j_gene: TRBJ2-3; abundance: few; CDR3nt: TGTGCCAGCAGCACCTCCTATGGACTAGGGGTCACAGATACGCAGTATTTT; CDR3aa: CASSTSYGLGVTDTQYF
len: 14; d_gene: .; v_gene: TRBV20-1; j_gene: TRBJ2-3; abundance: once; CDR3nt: TGCAGTGCTAGAGATTCTTGGGGGACAGATACGCAGTATTTT; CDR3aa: CSARDSWGTDTQYF
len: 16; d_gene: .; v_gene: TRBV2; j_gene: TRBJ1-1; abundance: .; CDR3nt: TGTGCCAGCAGTTTCCCTGATAGGGGGGTTAACACTGAAGCTTTCTTT; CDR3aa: CASSFPDRGVNTEAFF
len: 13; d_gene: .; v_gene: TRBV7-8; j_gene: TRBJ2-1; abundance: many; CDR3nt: TGTGCCAGCAGCCCTGATACACCGGGCGAGCAGTTCTTC; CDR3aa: CASSPDTPGEQFF
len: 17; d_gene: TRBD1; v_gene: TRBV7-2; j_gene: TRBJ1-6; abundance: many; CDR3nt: TGTGCCAGCAGCCCAGGGACAGAGAGCTCCTATAATTCACCCCTCCACTTT; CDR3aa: CASSPGTESSYNSPLHF
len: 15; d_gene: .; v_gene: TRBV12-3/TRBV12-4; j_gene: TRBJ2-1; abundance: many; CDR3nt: TGTGCCAGCAGTTTAGAGATCAGCTCCTACAATGAGCAGTTCTTC; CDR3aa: CASSLEISSYNEQFF
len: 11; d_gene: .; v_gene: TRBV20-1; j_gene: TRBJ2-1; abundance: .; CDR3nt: TGCAGTGCTAGCGGGAGCTATGAGCAGTTCTTC; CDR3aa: CSASGSYEQFF
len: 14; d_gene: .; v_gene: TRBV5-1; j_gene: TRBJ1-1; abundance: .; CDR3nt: TGCGCCAGCAGCTTGTGGGGGATCAACACTGAAGCTTTCTTT; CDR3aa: CASSLWGINTEAFF
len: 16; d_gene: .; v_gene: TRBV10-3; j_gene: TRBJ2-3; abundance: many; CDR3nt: TGTGCCATCAGTGAGGGGGGTACGGCTAGCACAGATACGCAGTATTTT; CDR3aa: CAISEGGTASTDTQYF
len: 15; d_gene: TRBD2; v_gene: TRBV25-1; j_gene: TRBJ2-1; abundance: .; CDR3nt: TGTGCCAGCAGTGATGGGCGGGGGGGCCCGTTAGGGCAGTTCTTC; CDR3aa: CASSDGRGGPLGQFF
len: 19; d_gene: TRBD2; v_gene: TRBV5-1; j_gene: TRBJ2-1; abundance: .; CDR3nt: TGCGCCAGCAGCAGCCGATGGGGGGGGGGAAACGCGGCCTACAATGAGCAGTTCTTC; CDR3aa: CASSSRWGGGNAAYNEQFF
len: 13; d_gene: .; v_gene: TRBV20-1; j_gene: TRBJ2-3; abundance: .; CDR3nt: TGCAGTGCTTCGACAGTTGACACAGATACGCAGTATTTT; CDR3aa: CSASTVDTDTQYF
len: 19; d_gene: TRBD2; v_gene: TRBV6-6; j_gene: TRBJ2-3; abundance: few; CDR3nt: TGTGCCAGCAGTTACTCGCCGACTATCGGAGCGGGGTTCGCAGATACGCAGTATTTT; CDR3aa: CASSYSPTIGAGFADTQYF
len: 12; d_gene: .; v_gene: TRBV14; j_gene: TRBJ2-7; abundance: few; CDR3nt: TGTGCCAGCAGTCACCAGGGTTACGAGCAGTACTTC; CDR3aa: CASSHQGYEQYF
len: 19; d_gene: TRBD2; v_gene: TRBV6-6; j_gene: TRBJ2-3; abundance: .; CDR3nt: TGTGCCAGCAGTTCTATCCCCGGGACTAGCGGGGGGAACACAGATACGCAGTATTTT; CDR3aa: CASSSIPGTSGGNTDTQYF
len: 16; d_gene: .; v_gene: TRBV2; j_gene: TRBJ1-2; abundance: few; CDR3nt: TGTGCCAGCAGTGGGGACAACTCGAGAGAGGACTATGGCTACACCTTC; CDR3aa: CASSGDNSREDYGYTF
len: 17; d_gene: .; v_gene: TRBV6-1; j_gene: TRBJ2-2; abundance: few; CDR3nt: TGTGCCAGCAGTGAAATGCAGAACACAGCTAACACCGGGGAGCTGTTTTTT; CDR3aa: CASSEMQNTANTGELFF
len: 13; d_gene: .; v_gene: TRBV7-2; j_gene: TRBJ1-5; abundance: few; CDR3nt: TGTGCCAGCAGCGTAGGACTGATAGCGCCCCAGCATTTT; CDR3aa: CASSVGLIAPQHF
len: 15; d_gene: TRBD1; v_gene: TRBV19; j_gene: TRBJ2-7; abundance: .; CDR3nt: TGTGCCAGTAGTGCCGGACAGGGTCTAACCGTCGAGCAGTACTTC; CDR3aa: CASSAGQGLTVEQYF
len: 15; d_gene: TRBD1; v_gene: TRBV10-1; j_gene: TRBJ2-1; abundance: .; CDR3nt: TGTACCAGCAGTTACTCGACAGGGATCGACAATGAGCAGTTCTTC; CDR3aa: CTSSYSTGIDNEQFF
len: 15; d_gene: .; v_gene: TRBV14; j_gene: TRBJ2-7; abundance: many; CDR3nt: TGTGCCAGCAGCCAAAGGGACTTCTGGCGTCGCGAGCAGTACTTC; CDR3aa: CASSQRDFWRREQYF
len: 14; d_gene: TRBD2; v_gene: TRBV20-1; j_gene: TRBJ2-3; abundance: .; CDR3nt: TGCAGTGCTAGAGTTCTAGCGGGGACAGATACGCAGTATTTT; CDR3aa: CSARVLAGTDTQYF
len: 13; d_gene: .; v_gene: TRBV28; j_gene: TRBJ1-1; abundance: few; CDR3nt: TGTGCCAGCAGTGCTGAGGGAGGCACTGAAGCTTTCTTT; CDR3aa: CASSAEGGTEAFF
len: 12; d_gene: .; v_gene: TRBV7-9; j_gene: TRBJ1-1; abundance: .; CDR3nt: TGTGCCAGCACCGCGGAGGACACTGAAGCTTTCTTT; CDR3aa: CASTAEDTEAFF
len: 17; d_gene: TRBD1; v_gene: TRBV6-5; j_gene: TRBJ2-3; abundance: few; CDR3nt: TGTGCCAGCAGTTACTCCACCGGACAGGGGATTGCAGATACGCAGTATTTT; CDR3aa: CASSYSTGQGIADTQYF
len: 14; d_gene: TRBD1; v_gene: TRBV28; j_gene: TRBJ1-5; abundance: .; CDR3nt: TGTGCCAGCAGTCCTACAGGGGAACCTCAGCCCCAGCATTTT; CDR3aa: CASSPTGEPQPQHF
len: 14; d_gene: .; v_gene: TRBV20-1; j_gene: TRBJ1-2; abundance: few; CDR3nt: TGCAGTGCTAGAGATCGACGAGCCCGGGATGGCTACACCTTC; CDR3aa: CSARDRRARDGYTF
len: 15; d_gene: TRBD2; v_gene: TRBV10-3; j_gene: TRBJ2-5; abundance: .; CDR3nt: TGTGCCATCAGGAGGACTAGCGGCACCAAGACGACCCAGTACTTC; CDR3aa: CAIRRTSGTKTTQYF
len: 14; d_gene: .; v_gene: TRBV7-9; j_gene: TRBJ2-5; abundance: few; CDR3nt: TGTGCCAGCAGCCTGACAGGTCCCTCAGAGACCCAGTACTTC; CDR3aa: CASSLTGPSETQYF
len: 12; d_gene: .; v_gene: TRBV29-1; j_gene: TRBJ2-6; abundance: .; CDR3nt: TGCAGCGGATACTCTGGGGCCAACGTCCTGACTTTC; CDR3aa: CSGYSGANVLTF
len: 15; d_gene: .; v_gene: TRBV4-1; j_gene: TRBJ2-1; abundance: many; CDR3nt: TGCGCCAGCAGCCAAGCAGGGAGCTCCTACAATGAGCAGTTCTTC; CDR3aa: CASSQAGSSYNEQFF
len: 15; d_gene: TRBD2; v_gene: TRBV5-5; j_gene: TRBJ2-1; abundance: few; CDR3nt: TGTGCCAGCAGCTTAGTAGCGGGGGCGAACAATGAGCAGTTCTTC; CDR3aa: CASSLVAGANNEQFF
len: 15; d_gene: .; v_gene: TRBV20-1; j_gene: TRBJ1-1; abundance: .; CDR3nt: TGCAGTGCTAGAGTACTGGACAGCTTGAACACTGAAGCTTTCTTT; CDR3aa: CSARVLDSLNTEAFF
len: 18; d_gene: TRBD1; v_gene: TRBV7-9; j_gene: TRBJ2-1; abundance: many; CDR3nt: TGTGCCAGCAGCTTTACCGGGACAGGGGGCTTTAGGGACAATGAGCAGTTCTTC; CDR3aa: CASSFTGTGGFRDNEQFF
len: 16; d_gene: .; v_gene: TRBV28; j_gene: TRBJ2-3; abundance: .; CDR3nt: TGTGCCAGCAGTTGGGTCAGCTCTGTAATCACAGATACGCTGTATTTT; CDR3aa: CASSWVSSVITDTLYF
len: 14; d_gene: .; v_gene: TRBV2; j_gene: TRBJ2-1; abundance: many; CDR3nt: TGTGCCAGCAGTAACTGGACCAGTACCAATGAGCAGTTCTTC; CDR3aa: CASSNWTSTNEQFF
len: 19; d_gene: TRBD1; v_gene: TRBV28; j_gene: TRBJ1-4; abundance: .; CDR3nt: TGTGCCAGCAGTTACCTCAGCCGGGACAGAGAAGCAACTAATGAAAAACTGTTTTTT; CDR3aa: CASSYLSRDREATNEKLFF
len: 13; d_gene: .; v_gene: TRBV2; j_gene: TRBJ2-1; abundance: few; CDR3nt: TGTGCCAGCACCTTAAACTGGATGAATGAGCAGTTCTTC; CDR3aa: CASTLNWMNEQFF
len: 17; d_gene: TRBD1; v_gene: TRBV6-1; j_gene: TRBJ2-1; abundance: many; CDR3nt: TGTGCCAGCAGTGAATCCCCGGCACAGGGGTCCTACAATGAGCAGTTCTTC; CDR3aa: CASSESPAQGSYNEQFF
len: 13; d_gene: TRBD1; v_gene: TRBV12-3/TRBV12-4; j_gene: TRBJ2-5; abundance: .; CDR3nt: TGTGCCAGCAGAGGACAGGGGCCAGAGACCCAGTACTTC; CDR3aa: CASRGQGPETQYF
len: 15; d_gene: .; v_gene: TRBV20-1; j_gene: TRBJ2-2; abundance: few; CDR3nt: TGCAGTGCTAGAGTCCGGGACCTGAACACCGGGGAGCTGTTTTTT; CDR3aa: CSARVRDLNTGELFF
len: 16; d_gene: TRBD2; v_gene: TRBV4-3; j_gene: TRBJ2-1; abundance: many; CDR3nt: TGCGCCAGCAGCCAAGAGCTAGCGGGGCATTACAATGAGCAGTTCTTC; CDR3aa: CASSQELAGHYNEQFF
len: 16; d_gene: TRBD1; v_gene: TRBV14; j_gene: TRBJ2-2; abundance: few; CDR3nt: TGTGCCAGCAGCCAAGGGGACAGGGCTGACACCGGGGAGCTGTTTTTT; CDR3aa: CASSQGDRADTGELFF
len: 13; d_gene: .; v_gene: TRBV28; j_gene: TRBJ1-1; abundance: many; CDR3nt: TGTGCCAGCACCCTGACAGAAAGCACTGAAGCTTTCTTT; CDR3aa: CASTLTESTEAFF
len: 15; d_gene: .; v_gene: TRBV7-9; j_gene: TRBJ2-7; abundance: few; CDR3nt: TGTGCCAGCACCGGGGAAACAGCAGGGACTTTCGAGCAGTACTTC; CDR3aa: CASTGETAGTFEQYF
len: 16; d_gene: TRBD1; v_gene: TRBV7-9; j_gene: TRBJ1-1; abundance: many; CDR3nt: TGTGCCAGCAGCCCCAAGGGCGGGACAGGAAACACTGAAGCTTTCTTT; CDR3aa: CASSPKGGTGNTEAFF
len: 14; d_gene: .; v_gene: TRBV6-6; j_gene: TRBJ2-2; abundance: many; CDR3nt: TGTGCCAGCAGTTACTCGACTGAAGCCGGGGAGCTGTTTTTT; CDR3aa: CASSYSTEAGELFF
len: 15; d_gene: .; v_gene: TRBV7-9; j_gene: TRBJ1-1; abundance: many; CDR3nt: TGTGCCAGCAGCTTACCATCTTCGGGAAACACTGAAGCTTTCTTT; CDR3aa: CASSLPSSGNTEAFF
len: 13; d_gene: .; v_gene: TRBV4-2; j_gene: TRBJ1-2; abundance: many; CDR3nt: TGTGCCAGCAGCCCAGATACGGGGGAGGGCTACACCTTC; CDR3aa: CASSPDTGEGYTF
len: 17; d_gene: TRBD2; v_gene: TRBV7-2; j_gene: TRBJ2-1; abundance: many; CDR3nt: TGTGCCAGCAGCTCGAGGACTAGCGGGGCTTACTACAATGAGCAGTTCTTC; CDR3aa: CASSSRTSGAYYNEQFF
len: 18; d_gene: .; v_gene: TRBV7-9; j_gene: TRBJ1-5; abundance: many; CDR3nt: TGTGCCAGCAGCATGACAGGCTATCCCACCGGTAGCAATCAGCCCCAGCATTTT; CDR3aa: CASSMTGYPTGSNQPQHF
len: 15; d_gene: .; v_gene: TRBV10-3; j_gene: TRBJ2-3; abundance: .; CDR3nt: TGTGCCATCAGGAGGTTAACGGGGGGCGCAGATACGCAGTATTTT; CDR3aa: CAIRRLTGGADTQYF
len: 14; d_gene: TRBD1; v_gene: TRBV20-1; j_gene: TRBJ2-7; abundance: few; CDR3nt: TGCAGTGCTACTACCGGGACAGGGTTCTACGAGCAGTACTTC; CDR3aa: CSATTGTGFYEQYF